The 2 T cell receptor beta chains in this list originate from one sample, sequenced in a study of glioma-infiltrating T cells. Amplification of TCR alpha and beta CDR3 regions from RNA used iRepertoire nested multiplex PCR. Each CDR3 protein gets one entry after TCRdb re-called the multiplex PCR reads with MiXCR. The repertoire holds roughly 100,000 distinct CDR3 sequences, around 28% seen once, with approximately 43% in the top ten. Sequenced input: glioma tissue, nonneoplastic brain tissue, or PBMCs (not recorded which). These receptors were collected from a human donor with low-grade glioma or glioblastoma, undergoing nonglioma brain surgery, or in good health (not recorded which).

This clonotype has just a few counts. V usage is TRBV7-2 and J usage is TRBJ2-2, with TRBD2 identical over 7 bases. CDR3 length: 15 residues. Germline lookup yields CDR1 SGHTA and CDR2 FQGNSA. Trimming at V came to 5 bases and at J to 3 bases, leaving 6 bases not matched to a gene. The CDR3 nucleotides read TGTGCCAGCAGCCTTAGCGGGTTAGACACCGGGGAGCTGTTTTTT. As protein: CASSLSGLDTGELFF. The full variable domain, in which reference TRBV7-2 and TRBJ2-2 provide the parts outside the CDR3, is GAGVSQSPSNKVTEKGKDVELRCDPISGHTALYWYRQSLGQGLEFLIYFQGNSAPDKSGLPSDRFSAERTGGSVSTLTIQRTQQEDSAVYLCASSLSGLDTGELFFGEGSRLTVL.

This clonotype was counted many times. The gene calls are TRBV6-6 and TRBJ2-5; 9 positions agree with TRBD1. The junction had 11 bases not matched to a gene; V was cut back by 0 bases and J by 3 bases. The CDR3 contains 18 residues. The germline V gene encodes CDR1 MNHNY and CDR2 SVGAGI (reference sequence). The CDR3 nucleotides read TGTGCCAGCAGTTACTCTCCAGCTGGGACAGGGATGAAAGAGACCCAGTACTTC. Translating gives CASSYSPAGTGMKETQYF.